This T cell receptor (beta chain) was documented in a study of T cell responses to AZD1222 COVID-19 vaccine. Across the study: Second doses at about 4 or about 12 weeks were pooled.

Overall study findings and caveats: Spike-specific TCR breadth and depth rose after two AZD1222 doses. Of spike-specific TCRs, nearly half reportedly target regions left unmutated in variants. Most donors were white British and more were female, and clonal diversity was possibly underestimated.

Per the germline V gene, CDR1 is MNHEY and CDR2 is SMNVEV (reference sequence). The CDR3 contains 15 residues. Trimming cost V 5 bases and J 5 bases; bases outside gene matches: 10. This table comes from immunoSEQ multiplex PCR, and its TCRdb copy is limited to in-frame clones, with some not included. The sample shows over 150,000 clones, around nine tenths of them seen only once. To note about this clone: The antigen is not known.

The starting material was peripheral blood, obtained on day 0 of AZD1222 vaccination. The source is an adult in good health. The chain recombines TRBV27 with TRBJ2-5; 8 bases agree with TRBD1. CDR3 sequence reads: CASSRSDRGLETQYF. As DNA, the CDR3 is TGTGCCAGCAGTCGCTCCGACAGGGGTCTGGAGACCCAGTACTTC.